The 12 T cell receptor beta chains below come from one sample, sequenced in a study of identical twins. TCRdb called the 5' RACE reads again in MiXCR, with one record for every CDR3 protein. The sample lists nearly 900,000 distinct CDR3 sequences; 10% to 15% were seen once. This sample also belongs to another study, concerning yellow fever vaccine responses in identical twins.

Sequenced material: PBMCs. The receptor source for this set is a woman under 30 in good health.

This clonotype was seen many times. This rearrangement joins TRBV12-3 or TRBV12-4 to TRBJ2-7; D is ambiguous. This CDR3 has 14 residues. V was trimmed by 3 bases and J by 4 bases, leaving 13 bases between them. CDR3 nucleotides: TGTGCCAGCAGTTTGAAACAGTTAGGTTACGAGCAGTACTTC. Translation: CASSLKQLGYEQYF.

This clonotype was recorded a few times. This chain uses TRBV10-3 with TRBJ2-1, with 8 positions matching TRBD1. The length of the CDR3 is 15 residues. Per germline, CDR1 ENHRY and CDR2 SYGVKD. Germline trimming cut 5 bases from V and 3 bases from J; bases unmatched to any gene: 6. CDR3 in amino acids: CAISPTGTGYNEQFF. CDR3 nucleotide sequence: TGTGCCATCAGTCCTACCGGGACAGGCTACAATGAGCAGTTCTTC.

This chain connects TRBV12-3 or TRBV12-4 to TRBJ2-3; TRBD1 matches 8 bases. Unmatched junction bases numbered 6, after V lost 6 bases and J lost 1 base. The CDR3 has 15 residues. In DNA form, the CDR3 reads TGTGCCAGCAGAATAGGACAGGGACGCACAGATACGCAGTATTTT. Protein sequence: CASRIGQGRTDTQYF.

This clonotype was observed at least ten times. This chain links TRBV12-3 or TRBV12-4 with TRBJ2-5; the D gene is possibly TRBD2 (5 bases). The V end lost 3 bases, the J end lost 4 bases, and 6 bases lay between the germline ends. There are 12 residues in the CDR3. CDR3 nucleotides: TGTGCCAGCAGTTTCGAGGGAGAGACCCAGTACTTC. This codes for CASSFEGETQYF.

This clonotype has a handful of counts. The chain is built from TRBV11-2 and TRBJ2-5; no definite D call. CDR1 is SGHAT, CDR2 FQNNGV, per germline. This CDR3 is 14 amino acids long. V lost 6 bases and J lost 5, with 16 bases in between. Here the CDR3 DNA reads TGTGCCAGCAGTCGAAGTGGTGGGTCGGAGACCCAGTACTTC. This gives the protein CASSRSGGSETQYF.

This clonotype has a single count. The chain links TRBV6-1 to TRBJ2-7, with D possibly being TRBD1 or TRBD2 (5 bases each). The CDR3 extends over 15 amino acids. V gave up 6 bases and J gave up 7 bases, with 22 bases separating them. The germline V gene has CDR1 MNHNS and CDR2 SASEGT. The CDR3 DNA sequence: TGTGCCAGCAGCTCACAGGAGGTTCAGATGGGGGAGCAGTACTTC. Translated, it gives CASSSQEVQMGEQYF.

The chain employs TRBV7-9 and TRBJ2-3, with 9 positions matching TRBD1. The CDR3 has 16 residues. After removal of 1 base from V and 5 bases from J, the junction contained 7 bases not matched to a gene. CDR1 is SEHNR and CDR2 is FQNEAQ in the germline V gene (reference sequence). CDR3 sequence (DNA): TGTGCCAGCAGCTTAGATTTGACAGGGGGGGGAGATACGCAGTATTTT. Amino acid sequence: CASSLDLTGGGDTQYF.

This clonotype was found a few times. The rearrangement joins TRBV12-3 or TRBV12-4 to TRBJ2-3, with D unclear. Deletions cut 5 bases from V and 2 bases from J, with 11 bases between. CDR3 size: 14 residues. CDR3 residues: CASSPRRTTDTQYF. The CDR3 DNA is TGTGCCAGCAGTCCGAGAAGGACCACAGATACGCAGTATTTT.

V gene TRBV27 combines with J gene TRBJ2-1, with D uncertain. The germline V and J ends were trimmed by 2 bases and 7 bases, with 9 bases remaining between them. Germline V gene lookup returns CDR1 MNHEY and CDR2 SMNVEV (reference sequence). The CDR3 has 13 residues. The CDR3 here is CASSLNGVNEQFF. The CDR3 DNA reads TGTGCCAGCAGTTTAAACGGCGTGAATGAGCAGTTCTTC.

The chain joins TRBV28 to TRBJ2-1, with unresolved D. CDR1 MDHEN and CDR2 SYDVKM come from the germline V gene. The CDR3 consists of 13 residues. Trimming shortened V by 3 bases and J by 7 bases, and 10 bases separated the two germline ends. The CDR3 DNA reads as TGTGCCAGCAGTTTTGTGGACGGTAATGAGCAGTTCTTC. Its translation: CASSFVDGNEQFF.

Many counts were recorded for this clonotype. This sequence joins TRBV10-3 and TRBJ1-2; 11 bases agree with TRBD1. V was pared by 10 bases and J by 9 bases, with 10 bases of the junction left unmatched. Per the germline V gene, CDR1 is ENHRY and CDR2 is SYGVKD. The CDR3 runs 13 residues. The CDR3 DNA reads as TGTGCCACCTCCGGGGGACAGGGGGATCGCTACACCTTC. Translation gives CATSGGQGDRYTF.

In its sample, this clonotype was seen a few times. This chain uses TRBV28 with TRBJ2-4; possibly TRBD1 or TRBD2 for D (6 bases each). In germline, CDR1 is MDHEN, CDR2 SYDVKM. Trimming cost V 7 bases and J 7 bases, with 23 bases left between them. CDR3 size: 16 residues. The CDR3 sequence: CASTINGGPGANIQYF. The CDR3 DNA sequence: TGTGCCAGCACCATTAATGGGGGGCCGGGGGCCAACATTCAGTACTTC.